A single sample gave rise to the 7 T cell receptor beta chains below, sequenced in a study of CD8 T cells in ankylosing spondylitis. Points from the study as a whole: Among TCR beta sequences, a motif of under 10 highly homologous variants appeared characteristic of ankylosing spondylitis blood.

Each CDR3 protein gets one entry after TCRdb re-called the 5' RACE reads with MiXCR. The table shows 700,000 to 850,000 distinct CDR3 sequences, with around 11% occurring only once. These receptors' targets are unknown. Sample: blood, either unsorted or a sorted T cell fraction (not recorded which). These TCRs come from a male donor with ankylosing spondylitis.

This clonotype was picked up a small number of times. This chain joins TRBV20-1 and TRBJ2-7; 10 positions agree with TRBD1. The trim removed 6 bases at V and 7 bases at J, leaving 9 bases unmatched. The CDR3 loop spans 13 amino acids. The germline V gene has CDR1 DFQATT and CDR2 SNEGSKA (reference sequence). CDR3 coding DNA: TGCAGTGCGCTTTGGGACAGGGGTCAAGAGCAGTACTTC. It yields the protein CSALWDRGQEQYF.

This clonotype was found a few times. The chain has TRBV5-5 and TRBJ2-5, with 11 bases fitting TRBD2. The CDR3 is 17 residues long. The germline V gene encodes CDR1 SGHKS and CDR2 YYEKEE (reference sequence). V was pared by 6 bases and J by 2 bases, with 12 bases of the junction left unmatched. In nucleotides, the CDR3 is TGTGCCAGCAACTCCGGACTAGCGGGCACAAATCAAGAGACCCAGTACTTC. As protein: CASNSGLAGTNQETQYF.

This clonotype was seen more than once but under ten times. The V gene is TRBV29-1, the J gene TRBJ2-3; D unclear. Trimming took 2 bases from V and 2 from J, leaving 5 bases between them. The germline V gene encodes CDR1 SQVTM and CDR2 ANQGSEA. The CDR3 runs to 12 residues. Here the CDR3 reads CSVESVTDTQYF. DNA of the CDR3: TGCAGCGTTGAATCTGTCACAGATACGCAGTATTTT.

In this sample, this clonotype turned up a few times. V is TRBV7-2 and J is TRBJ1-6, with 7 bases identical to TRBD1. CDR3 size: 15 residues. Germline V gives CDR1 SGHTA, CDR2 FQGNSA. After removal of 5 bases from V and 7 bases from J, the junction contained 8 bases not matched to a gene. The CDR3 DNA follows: TGTGCCAGCAGCCATGGGGACAGACCCAATTCACCCCTCCACTTT. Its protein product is CASSHGDRPNSPLHF. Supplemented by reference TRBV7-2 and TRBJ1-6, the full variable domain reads GAGVSQSPSNKVTEKGKDVELRCDPISGHTALYWYRQSLGQGLEFLIYFQGNSAPDKSGLPSDRFSAERTGGSVSTLTIQRTQQEDSAVYLCASSHGDRPNSPLHFGNGTRLTVT.

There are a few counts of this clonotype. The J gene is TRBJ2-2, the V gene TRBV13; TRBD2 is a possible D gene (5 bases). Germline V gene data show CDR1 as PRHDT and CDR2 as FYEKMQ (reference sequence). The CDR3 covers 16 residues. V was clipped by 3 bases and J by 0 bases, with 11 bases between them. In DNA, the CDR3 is TGTGCCAGCAGCTTTCGGAGGACCTCGAACACCGGGGAGCTGTTTTTT. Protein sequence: CASSFRRTSNTGELFF.

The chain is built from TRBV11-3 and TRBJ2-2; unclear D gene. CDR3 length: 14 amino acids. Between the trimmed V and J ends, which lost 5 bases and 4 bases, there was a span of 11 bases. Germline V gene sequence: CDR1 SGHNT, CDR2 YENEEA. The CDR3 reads CASSADGPTGELFF. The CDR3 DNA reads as TGTGCCAGCAGCGCGGACGGTCCCACCGGGGAGCTGTTTTTT.

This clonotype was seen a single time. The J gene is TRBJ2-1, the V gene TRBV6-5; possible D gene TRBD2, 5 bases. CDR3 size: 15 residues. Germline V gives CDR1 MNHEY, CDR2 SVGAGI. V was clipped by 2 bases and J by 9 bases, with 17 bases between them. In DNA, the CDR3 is TGTGCCAGCAGTTACGCCCGGGGAGCTAGTTTTGAGCAGTTCTTC. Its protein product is CASSYARGASFEQFF.